This T cell receptor beta chain emerged from a study of blood T cell repertoires in COVID-19. Here immunoSEQ multiplex PCR was the method, and the copy in TCRdb shows in-frame clones only, minus some. The table includes 150,000 or so clones, roughly 80% detected once. From germline, CDR1 is MNHEY and CDR2 SVGAGI. The CDR3 consists of 14 residues. After removal of 1 base from V and 7 bases from J, the junction contained 1 base not matched to a gene. The sample consisted of peripheral blood. The genes are TRBV6-5 and TRBJ1-6; TRBD1 aligns across 7 bases. This clonotype was sampled from a man younger than 35 with active or convalescent COVID-19. In DNA, the CDR3 is TGTGCCAGCAGTTACTTGGACAGGAATTCACCCCTCCACTTT. The encoded protein is CASSYLDRNSPLHF.